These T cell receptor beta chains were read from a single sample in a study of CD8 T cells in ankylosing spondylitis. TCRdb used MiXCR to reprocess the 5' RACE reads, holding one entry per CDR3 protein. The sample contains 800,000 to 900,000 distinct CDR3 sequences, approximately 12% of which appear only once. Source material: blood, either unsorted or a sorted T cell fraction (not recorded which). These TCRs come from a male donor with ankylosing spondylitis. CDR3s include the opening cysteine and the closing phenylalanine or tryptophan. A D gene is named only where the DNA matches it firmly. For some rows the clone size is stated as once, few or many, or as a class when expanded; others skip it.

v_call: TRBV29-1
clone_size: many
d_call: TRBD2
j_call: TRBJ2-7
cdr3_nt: TGCAGCGTTGCTAGCGGGAGGTACTACGAGCAGTACTTC
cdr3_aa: CSVASGRYYEQYF

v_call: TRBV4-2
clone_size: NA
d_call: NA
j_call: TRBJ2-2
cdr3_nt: TGTGCCAGCAGCCAAGATGGACGGGGCAGAACCGGGGAGCTGTTTTTT
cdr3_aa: CASSQDGRGRTGELFF

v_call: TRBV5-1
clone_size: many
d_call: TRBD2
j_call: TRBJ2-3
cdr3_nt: TGCGCCAGCAGCCCAGCGGGAACAGATACGCAGTATTTT
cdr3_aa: CASSPAGTDTQYF

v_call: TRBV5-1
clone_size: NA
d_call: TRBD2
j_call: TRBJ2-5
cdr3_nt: TGCGCCAGCAGCTTCGGGGGGACCCAAGAGACCCAGTACTTC
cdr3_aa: CASSFGGTQETQYF

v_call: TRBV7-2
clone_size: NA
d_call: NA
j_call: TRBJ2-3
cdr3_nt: TGTGCCAGCAGCTTTCCCCTCTCAGGGACAGATACGCAGTATTTT
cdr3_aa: CASSFPLSGTDTQYF

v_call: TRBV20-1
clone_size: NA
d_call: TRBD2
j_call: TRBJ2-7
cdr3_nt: TGCAGTGCTACCAGGAGGGGACTAGCGTGGGAGCAGTACTTC
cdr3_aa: CSATRRGLAWEQYF

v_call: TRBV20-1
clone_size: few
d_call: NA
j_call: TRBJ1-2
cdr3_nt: TGCAGTGCTACCCCGAAGGTCGGCTACACCTTC
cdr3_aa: CSATPKVGYTF

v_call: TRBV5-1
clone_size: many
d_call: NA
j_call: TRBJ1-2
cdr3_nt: TGCGCCAGCGGGGTGAGGACAGCCGAATTCTATGGCTACACCTTC
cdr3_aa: CASGVRTAEFYGYTF

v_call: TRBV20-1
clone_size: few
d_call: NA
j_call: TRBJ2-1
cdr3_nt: TGCAGTGCTAGGCGAGAGCGCGATGGGGGCTACAATGAGCAGTTCTTC
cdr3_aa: CSARRERDGGYNEQFF

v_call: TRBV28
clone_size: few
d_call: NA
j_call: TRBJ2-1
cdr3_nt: TGTGCCACCAGAGGGCTGAGCTCCTACAATGAGCAGTTCTTC
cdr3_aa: CATRGLSSYNEQFF

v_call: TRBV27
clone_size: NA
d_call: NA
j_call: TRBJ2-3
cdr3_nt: TGTGCCAGCAGCTATCTCCGGGGTATTGGCGGAGATACGCAGTATTTT
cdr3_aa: CASSYLRGIGGDTQYF

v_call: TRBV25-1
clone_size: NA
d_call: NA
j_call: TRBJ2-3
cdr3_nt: TGTGCCAGCAGTGAATTACATGAGCTCGGAAATACGCAGTATTTT
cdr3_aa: CASSELHELGNTQYF

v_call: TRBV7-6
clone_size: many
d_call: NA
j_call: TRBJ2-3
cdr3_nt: TGTGCCAGCAGTCTGGATTTCACAGATACGCAGTATTTT
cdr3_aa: CASSLDFTDTQYF

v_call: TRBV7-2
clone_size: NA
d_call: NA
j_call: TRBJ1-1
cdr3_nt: TGTGCCAGCAGTTACACCGGGAGTTTGAAAGCTTTCTTT
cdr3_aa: CASSYTGSLKAFF

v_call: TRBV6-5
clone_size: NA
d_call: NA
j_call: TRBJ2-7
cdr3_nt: TGTGCCAGCAGTTACGGGGGGACAGAAGGGCACGAGCAGTACTTC
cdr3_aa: CASSYGGTEGHEQYF

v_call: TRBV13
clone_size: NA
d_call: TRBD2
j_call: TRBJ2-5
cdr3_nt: TGTGCCAGCAGCTTATCGACTAGCGGGATCCAAGAGACCCAGTACTTC
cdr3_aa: CASSLSTSGIQETQYF

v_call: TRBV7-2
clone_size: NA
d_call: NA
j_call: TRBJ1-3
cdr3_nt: TGTGCCAGCACTGGTAACCTGAGAGGAAACACCATATATTTT
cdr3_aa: CASTGNLRGNTIYF

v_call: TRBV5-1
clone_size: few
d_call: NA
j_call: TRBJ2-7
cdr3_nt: TGCGCCAGCAGCCCCGGAGAGCCTTACGAGCAGTACTTC
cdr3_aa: CASSPGEPYEQYF

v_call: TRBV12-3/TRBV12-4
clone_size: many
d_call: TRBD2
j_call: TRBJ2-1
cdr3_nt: TGTGCCAGCAGTTTCGGGACTAGCGGCTACAATGAGCAGTTCTTC
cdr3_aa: CASSFGTSGYNEQFF

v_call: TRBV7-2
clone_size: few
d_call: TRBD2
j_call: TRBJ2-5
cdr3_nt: TGTGCCAGCAGCGTAGGACTAGCGGGAGGGGAAGAGACCCAGTACTTC
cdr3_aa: CASSVGLAGGEETQYF

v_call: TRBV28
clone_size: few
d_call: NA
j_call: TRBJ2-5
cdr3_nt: TGTGCCAGCAGTTTATGGGCGGCGAAAGAGACCCAGTACTTC
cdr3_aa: CASSLWAAKETQYF

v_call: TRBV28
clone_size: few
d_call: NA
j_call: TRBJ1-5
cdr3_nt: TGTGCCAGCAGTTTGGCCGCGTGGTTTGGCCGCGGAGGGGATCAGCCCCAGCATTTT
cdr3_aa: CASSLAAWFGRGGDQPQHF

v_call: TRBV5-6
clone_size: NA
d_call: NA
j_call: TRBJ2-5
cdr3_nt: TGTGCCAGCAGCCCCGACTGGGAGACCCAGTACTTC
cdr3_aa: CASSPDWETQYF

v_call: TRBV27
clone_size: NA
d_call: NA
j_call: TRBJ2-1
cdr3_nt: TGTGCCAGCAGTCTACGGGGACAAACTAACAATGAGCAGTTCTTC
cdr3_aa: CASSLRGQTNNEQFF

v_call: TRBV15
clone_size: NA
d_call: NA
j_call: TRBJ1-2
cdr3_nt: TGTGCCACCAGCAGAGTACCATCTTATGGCTACACCTTC
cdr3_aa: CATSRVPSYGYTF

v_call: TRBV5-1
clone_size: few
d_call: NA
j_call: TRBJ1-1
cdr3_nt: TGCGCCAGCACTCGAACAGGGCTGAACACTGAAGCTTTCTTT
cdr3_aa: CASTRTGLNTEAFF

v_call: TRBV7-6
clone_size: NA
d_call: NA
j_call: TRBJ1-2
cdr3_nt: TGTGCCAGCAGCTTAGTCGACCCAACTAACTATGGCTACACCTTC
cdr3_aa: CASSLVDPTNYGYTF